This note documents a single T cell receptor (beta chain) sequence. Its antigen is still unknown. Primers: 60 Vbeta forward and 13 Jbeta reverse. Sequencing was performed with immunoSEQ multiplex PCR; in TCRdb, only in-frame clones are kept and a portion is missing. The profile covers 130,000 to 150,000 clones, with just under 80% appearing a single time and approximately 2.1% taken by the ten largest. The germline V and J ends were trimmed by 2 bases and 6 bases, with 11 bases remaining between them. From germline, CDR1 is MNHEY and CDR2 SVGAGI. This CDR3 has 15 residues. These data belong to a study of cytomegalovirus exposure and HLA in healthy donors. Findings and caveats of the study: Being productive about 90% or about 30% of the time was typical of most TCR beta V segments in an earlier analysis. Despite most TCR sequences being rare, some public TCRs occurred in many donors.

The rearrangement joins TRBV6-5 to TRBJ1-6; D might be TRBD1 (6 bases). The sequence was obtained from a man aged 25 to 40 in good health and CMV-seronegative. The sequencing input was PBMCs. The CDR3 DNA follows: TGTGCCAGCAGTTACCGGGACATAAGTAATTCACCCCTCCACTTT. Its translation: CASSYRDISNSPLHF.